This T cell receptor (beta chain) is drawn from a study of pediatric ulcerative colitis. Notes on the study in general: A couple of rectal CDR3 clonotypes occurred in all ulcerative colitis patients. Rectal repertoires separated controls, mild-moderate and acute severe colitis. Compared with controls, ulcerative colitis showed greater blood-rectum clone sharing.

This clone appeared a few times. The antigen is not known. Here immunoSEQ multiplex PCR was the method, and the copy in TCRdb shows in-frame clones only, minus some. Seen here are tens of thousands of clones, approximately 73% observed once, and the top ten hold 0.65% to 0.75%. During colonoscopy, one to two rectal pinch biopsies were collected. Germline loops: CDR1 SGHTA, CDR2 FQGNSA. Trimming removed 5 bases from V and 0 bases from J, with 17 bases in between. The CDR3 extends over 16 amino acids. The source of this sequence is a boy aged 5-17 years with moderate ulcerative colitis. The V and J genes are TRBV7-2 and TRBJ2-7; no clear D gene. Input material: gut tissue. This chain's CDR3 is CASSRSADLSSYEQYF. The CDR3 DNA is TGTGCCAGCAGCCGCAGCGCGGACCTTAGCTCCTACGAGCAGTACTTC.